The clone carrying this T cell receptor (beta chain) was counted many times. No antigen is known for it. In making TCR beta libraries, quantitative 5'-RACE with molecular barcodes was used. TCRdb recomputed calls from the 5' RACE reads with MiXCR, one row per CDR3 protein. The sample shows under 950,000 distinct CDR3 sequences, over 15% of them seen only once. The entry originates in a study of CD8 T cells in ankylosing spondylitis. Findings and caveats of the study: Typical of ankylosing spondylitis blood, it appeared, was a TCR beta motif of several highly homologous variants. According to the report, clones linked to the disease were significantly enriched in matched synovial fluid samples taken from ankylosing spondylitis patients. Certain motif variants had earlier appeared in reactive arthritis synovial fluid and blood.

CDR3 size: 12 residues. V gave up 7 bases and J gave up 7 bases, with 13 bases separating them. Sequenced sample: blood, either unsorted or a sorted T cell fraction (not recorded which). The source is a male donor with ankylosing spondylitis. The chain is built from TRBV12-3 or TRBV12-4 and TRBJ1-1; D is unclear. CDR3: CASTTPVGEAFF. Here the CDR3 DNA reads TGTGCCAGCACCACACCGGTGGGTGAAGCTTTCTTT.